This is a list of T cell receptor beta chains from one sample in a study of T cell responses to AZD1222 COVID-19 vaccine. TCRdb's copy holds only in-frame clones and misses some; the assay was immunoSEQ multiplex PCR. The table lists about 150,000 clones, 90% to 95% of them singletons, with approximately 1.5% in the top ten. The sample consisted of peripheral blood, taken 28 days after the second AZD1222 dose. The receptors derive from an adult who received the AZD1222 COVID-19 vaccine. CDR3s include the opening cysteine and the closing phenylalanine or tryptophan. A D gene is named only where the DNA matches it firmly. Clone size appears in some rows only: once, few, many, or a class for an expanded clone.

clone_size: NA; v_call: TRBV6-5; cdr3_length: 15; j_call: TRBJ2-2; d_call: TRBD2; cdr3_nt: TGTGCCAGCAGAAGAGCGGGAGGGAGGGTCGGGGAGCTGTTTTTT; cdr3_aa: CASRRAGGRVGELFF
clone_size: once; v_call: TRBV20-1; cdr3_length: 10; j_call: TRBJ2-5; d_call: NA; cdr3_nt: TGCAGTGCTAGCGACGGGGCCCAGTACTTC; cdr3_aa: CSASDGAQYF
clone_size: NA; v_call: TRBV12-5; cdr3_length: 15; j_call: TRBJ1-2; d_call: NA; cdr3_nt: TGTGCTAGTGGACCCGGGGGGGCAGGTTACTATGGCTACACCTTC; cdr3_aa: CASGPGGAGYYGYTF
clone_size: NA; v_call: TRBV7-9; cdr3_length: 13; j_call: TRBJ2-3; d_call: NA; cdr3_nt: TGTGCCAGCAGCTTAACCCAGGCAGATACGCAGTATTTT; cdr3_aa: CASSLTQADTQYF
clone_size: NA; v_call: TRBV28; cdr3_length: 18; j_call: TRBJ2-4; d_call: NA; cdr3_nt: TGTGCCAGCAGTTTAGGGTTTGCGAGCGGGCCCGAGGGGGACATTCAGTACTTC; cdr3_aa: CASSLGFASGPEGDIQYF
clone_size: NA; v_call: TRBV5-1; cdr3_length: 15; j_call: TRBJ1-1; d_call: NA; cdr3_nt: TGCGCCAGCAGCTTGGATGGACCTTTGAACACTGAAGCTTTCTTT; cdr3_aa: CASSLDGPLNTEAFF
clone_size: NA; v_call: TRBV12-3/TRBV12-4; cdr3_length: 12; j_call: TRBJ2-2; d_call: NA; cdr3_nt: TGTGCCAGTTCAGAATTGACCGGGGAGCTGTTTTTT; cdr3_aa: CASSELTGELFF
clone_size: NA; v_call: TRBV5-6; cdr3_length: 15; j_call: TRBJ1-5; d_call: NA; cdr3_nt: TGTGCCAGCAGCTTTGGGTGGGCGGGAGGTCAGCCCCAGCATTTT; cdr3_aa: CASSFGWAGGQPQHF
clone_size: NA; v_call: TRBV6-2/TRBV6-3; cdr3_length: 15; j_call: TRBJ1-1; d_call: NA; cdr3_nt: TGTGCCAGCAGACCTGGACCCTTAGAGGGGACTGAAGCTTTCTTT; cdr3_aa: CASRPGPLEGTEAFF
clone_size: NA; v_call: TRBV5-4; cdr3_length: 14; j_call: TRBJ2-7; d_call: TRBD1; cdr3_nt: TGTGCCAGCAGCATCGGACAGGGGCAATACGAGCAGTACTTC; cdr3_aa: CASSIGQGQYEQYF
clone_size: NA; v_call: TRBV7-8; cdr3_length: 15; j_call: TRBJ1-3; d_call: NA; cdr3_nt: TGTGCCAGCAGCTTAGCCCCCAGCTCTGGAAACACCATATATTTT; cdr3_aa: CASSLAPSSGNTIYF
clone_size: NA; v_call: TRBV19; cdr3_length: 15; j_call: TRBJ2-7; d_call: TRBD2; cdr3_nt: TGTGCCACTAAAAAAGCGGGAGGCCTCTCCTACGAGCAGTACTTC; cdr3_aa: CATKKAGGLSYEQYF
clone_size: once; v_call: TRBV5-5; cdr3_length: 16; j_call: TRBJ1-5; d_call: TRBD1; cdr3_nt: TGTGCCAGCAGGAAGCAGGGGGTGGGAGGCAATCAGCCCCAGCATTTT; cdr3_aa: CASRKQGVGGNQPQHF
clone_size: NA; v_call: TRBV2; cdr3_length: 12; j_call: TRBJ1-1; d_call: NA; cdr3_nt: TGTGCCAGCACTGGGCAGTACACTGAAGCTTTCTTT; cdr3_aa: CASTGQYTEAFF
clone_size: NA; v_call: TRBV7-3; cdr3_length: 15; j_call: TRBJ2-3; d_call: NA; cdr3_nt: TGTGCCAGCAGCTCGGGGACGATTAGCACAGATACGCAGTATTTT; cdr3_aa: CASSSGTISTDTQYF
clone_size: NA; v_call: TRBV28; cdr3_length: 15; j_call: TRBJ2-7; d_call: NA; cdr3_nt: TGTGCCAGCAGTTTAGGGACTGGGGGTCCCGCCGAGCAGTACTTC; cdr3_aa: CASSLGTGGPAEQYF
clone_size: NA; v_call: TRBV6-1; cdr3_length: 13; j_call: TRBJ2-1; d_call: NA; cdr3_nt: TGTGCCAGCAGTGAACCTTTCTACAATGAGCAGTTCTTC; cdr3_aa: CASSEPFYNEQFF
clone_size: NA; v_call: TRBV7-2; cdr3_length: 16; j_call: TRBJ2-1; d_call: TRBD2; cdr3_nt: TGTGCCAGCAGCTTAGAGGGCGGGGGGGCCTCGAATGAGCAGTTCTTC; cdr3_aa: CASSLEGGGASNEQFF
clone_size: NA; v_call: TRBV6-6; cdr3_length: 13; j_call: TRBJ1-2; d_call: NA; cdr3_nt: TGTGCCAACAAACCACAGGGAAGAGGCGGCTACACCTTC; cdr3_aa: CANKPQGRGGYTF
clone_size: NA; v_call: TRBV28; cdr3_length: 13; j_call: TRBJ2-7; d_call: NA; cdr3_nt: TGTGCCAGCAGAGACGGGGTAAGGTACGAGCAGTACTTC; cdr3_aa: CASRDGVRYEQYF
clone_size: once; v_call: TRBV15; cdr3_length: 14; j_call: TRBJ2-4; d_call: NA; cdr3_nt: TGTGCCACCAGCAGAGATTCCGGGATAAACATTCAGTACTTC; cdr3_aa: CATSRDSGINIQYF
clone_size: NA; v_call: TRBV2; cdr3_length: 15; j_call: TRBJ1-2; d_call: NA; cdr3_nt: TGTGCCAGCAAGGTCTTCCCGATATCAGACTATGGCTACACCTTC; cdr3_aa: CASKVFPISDYGYTF
clone_size: NA; v_call: TRBV6-2/TRBV6-3; cdr3_length: 15; j_call: TRBJ1-1; d_call: TRBD1; cdr3_nt: TGTGCCAGCAGTTCGCCGGGACAGGGGGTCACTGAAGCTTTCTTT; cdr3_aa: CASSSPGQGVTEAFF
clone_size: NA; v_call: TRBV30; cdr3_length: 14; j_call: TRBJ2-7; d_call: NA; cdr3_nt: TGTGCCTGGACCAGGGGGGGGGAGTCCTACGAGCAGTACTTC; cdr3_aa: CAWTRGGESYEQYF
clone_size: NA; v_call: TRBV30; cdr3_length: 16; j_call: TRBJ2-5; d_call: NA; cdr3_nt: TGTGCCTGGAGTCTGAGGGGGGACCCTCGAGGGGAGACCCAGTACTTC; cdr3_aa: CAWSLRGDPRGETQYF
clone_size: NA; v_call: TRBV9; cdr3_length: 14; j_call: TRBJ1-1; d_call: NA; cdr3_nt: TGTGCCAGCAGCAAAGACGGTAAGAACACTGAAGCTTTCTTT; cdr3_aa: CASSKDGKNTEAFF
clone_size: NA; v_call: TRBV28; cdr3_length: 16; j_call: TRBJ2-2; d_call: TRBD2; cdr3_nt: TGTGCCAGCAGTCGACTAGCGGGAGAGGGTACCGGGGAGCTGTTTTTT; cdr3_aa: CASSRLAGEGTGELFF
clone_size: NA; v_call: TRBV7-9; cdr3_length: 16; j_call: TRBJ2-7; d_call: NA; cdr3_nt: TGTGCCAGCAGCTTCCTGTCCCGGGACCCACGGACCGAGCAGTACTTC; cdr3_aa: CASSFLSRDPRTEQYF
clone_size: NA; v_call: TRBV6-5; cdr3_length: 14; j_call: TRBJ2-1; d_call: NA; cdr3_nt: TGTGCCAGCAGTATTAGCGTGCTAGTATTAGAGCAGTTCTTC; cdr3_aa: CASSISVLVLEQFF
clone_size: NA; v_call: TRBV13; cdr3_length: 15; j_call: TRBJ2-7; d_call: NA; cdr3_nt: TGTGCCAGCAGCTTAGATGGTCGGAAACCCTACGAGCAGTACTTC; cdr3_aa: CASSLDGRKPYEQYF
clone_size: once; v_call: TRBV19; cdr3_length: 13; j_call: TRBJ1-6; d_call: NA; cdr3_nt: TGTGCCAGTAGTATAGTTAGGGATTCACCCCTCCACTTT; cdr3_aa: CASSIVRDSPLHF
clone_size: NA; v_call: TRBV6-1; cdr3_length: 15; j_call: TRBJ2-7; d_call: TRBD2; cdr3_nt: TGTGCCAGCAGTGATGGTAGCGGGGGATCCTACGAGCAGTACTTC; cdr3_aa: CASSDGSGGSYEQYF
clone_size: NA; v_call: TRBV27; cdr3_length: 14; j_call: TRBJ1-1; d_call: NA; cdr3_nt: TGTGCCAGCACCTCTCTCTTGAGGGACACTGAAGCTTTCTTT; cdr3_aa: CASTSLLRDTEAFF
clone_size: NA; v_call: TRBV30; cdr3_length: 11; j_call: TRBJ2-7; d_call: NA; cdr3_nt: TGTGCCTGGAGTCCCCTATACGAGCAGTACTTC; cdr3_aa: CAWSPLYEQYF
clone_size: NA; v_call: TRBV28; cdr3_length: 15; j_call: TRBJ1-5; d_call: TRBD1; cdr3_nt: TGTGCCCACAGACAGGGAGCGTTCCTTCCACAGCCCCAGCATTTT; cdr3_aa: CAHRQGAFLPQPQHF
clone_size: NA; v_call: TRBV9; cdr3_length: 16; j_call: TRBJ2-1; d_call: TRBD2; cdr3_nt: TGTGCCAGCAGCGTGACTTCGACTAGCGGGAGCGGTGAGCAGTTCTTC; cdr3_aa: CASSVTSTSGSGEQFF
clone_size: NA; v_call: TRBV7-2; cdr3_length: 18; j_call: TRBJ1-5; d_call: TRBD1; cdr3_nt: TGTGCCAGCAGCTTAGTAGGTGGGGCACAGGGGGCGGCTCAGCCCCAGCATTTT; cdr3_aa: CASSLVGGAQGAAQPQHF
clone_size: NA; v_call: TRBV27; cdr3_length: 15; j_call: TRBJ2-4; d_call: NA; cdr3_nt: TGTGCCAGCAGTTACAGCTTGAGGGGTTCAAACATTCAGTACTTC; cdr3_aa: CASSYSLRGSNIQYF
clone_size: NA; v_call: TRBV15; cdr3_length: 14; j_call: TRBJ1-5; d_call: NA; cdr3_nt: TGTGCCACCAGAAAGGAGCTCGAGGGTCAGCCCCAGCATTTT; cdr3_aa: CATRKELEGQPQHF
clone_size: NA; v_call: TRBV27; cdr3_length: 14; j_call: TRBJ1-2; d_call: NA; cdr3_nt: TGTGCCAGCAGTTTAACCCAGGGGCACTATGGCTACACCTTC; cdr3_aa: CASSLTQGHYGYTF
clone_size: NA; v_call: TRBV9; cdr3_length: 15; j_call: TRBJ2-7; d_call: TRBD2; cdr3_nt: TGTGCCAGCAGCGAGACCGGGACTAGCGGCTACGAGCAGTACTTC; cdr3_aa: CASSETGTSGYEQYF
clone_size: NA; v_call: TRBV7-9; cdr3_length: 19; j_call: TRBJ2-1; d_call: TRBD2; cdr3_nt: TGTGCCAGCAGCCTGGGGCCGGGACTAGCGGCGAGCTCCTACAATGAGCAGTTCTTC; cdr3_aa: CASSLGPGLAASSYNEQFF
clone_size: NA; v_call: TRBV27; cdr3_length: 14; j_call: TRBJ1-5; d_call: NA; cdr3_nt: TGTGCCAGCAGTTTCGGGGATAGCAATCAGCCCCAGCATTTT; cdr3_aa: CASSFGDSNQPQHF